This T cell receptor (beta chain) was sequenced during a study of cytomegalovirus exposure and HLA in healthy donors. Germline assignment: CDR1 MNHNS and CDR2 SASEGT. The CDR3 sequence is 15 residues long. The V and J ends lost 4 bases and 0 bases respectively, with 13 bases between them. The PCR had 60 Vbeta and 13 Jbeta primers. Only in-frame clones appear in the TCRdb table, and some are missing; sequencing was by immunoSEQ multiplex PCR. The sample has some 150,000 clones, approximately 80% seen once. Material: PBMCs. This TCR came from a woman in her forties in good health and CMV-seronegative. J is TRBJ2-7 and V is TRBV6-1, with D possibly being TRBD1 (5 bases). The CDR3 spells CASSARQPSSYEQYF. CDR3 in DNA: TGTGCCAGCAGTGCCCGACAGCCGAGCTCCTACGAGCAGTACTTC.